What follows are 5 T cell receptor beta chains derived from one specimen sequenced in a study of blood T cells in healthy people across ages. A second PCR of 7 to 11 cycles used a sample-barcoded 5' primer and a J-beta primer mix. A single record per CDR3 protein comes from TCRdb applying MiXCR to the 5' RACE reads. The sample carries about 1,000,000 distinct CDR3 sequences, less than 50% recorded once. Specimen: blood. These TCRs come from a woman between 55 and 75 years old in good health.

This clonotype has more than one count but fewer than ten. The CDR3 here is CASGAGGAGTEAFF. For the CDR3, the DNA is TGTGCCAGCGGGGCGGGGGGTGCGGGGACTGAAGCTTTCTTT. The chain carries TRBV6-2 or TRBV6-3 and TRBJ1-1, with D possibly being TRBD1 (5 bases). Trimming shortened V by 8 bases and J by 5 bases, and 18 bases separated the two germline ends. Germline V CDR1 and CDR2: MNHEY, SVGEGT. This CDR3 is 14 amino acids long.

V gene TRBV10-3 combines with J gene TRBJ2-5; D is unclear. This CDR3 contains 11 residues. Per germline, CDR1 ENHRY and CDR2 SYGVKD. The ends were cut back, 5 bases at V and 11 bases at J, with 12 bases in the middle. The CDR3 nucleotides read TGTGCCATCAGTCCAGGCGATGAGCAGTACTTC. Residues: CAISPGDEQYF.

The CDR3 loop reads CASSVLPGLDTQYF. In DNA form, the CDR3 reads TGTGCCAGCAGTGTACTACCCGGCCTAGATACGCAGTATTTT. The J gene is TRBJ2-3, the V gene TRBV2, with D unclear. V was cut by 4 bases and J by 5 bases, with 13 bases left in between. The CDR3 totals 14 residues. The germline CDR1 and CDR2 sequences are SNHLY and FYNNEI. The full variable domain, rest sourced from reference TRBV2 and TRBJ2-3, is EPEVTQTPSHQVTQMGQEVILRCVPISNHLYFYWYRQILGQKVEFLVSFYNNEISEKSEIFDDQFSVERPDGSNFTLKIRSTKLEDSAMYFCASSVLPGLDTQYFGPGTRLTVL.

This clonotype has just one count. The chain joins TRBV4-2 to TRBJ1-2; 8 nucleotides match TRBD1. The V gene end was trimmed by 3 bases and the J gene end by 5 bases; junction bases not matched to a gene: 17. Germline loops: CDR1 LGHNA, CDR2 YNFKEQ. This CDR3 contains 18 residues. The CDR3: CASSQDTGGGPVRYGYTF. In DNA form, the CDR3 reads TGTGCCAGCAGCCAGGATACAGGGGGAGGTCCGGTAAGGTATGGCTACACCTTC.

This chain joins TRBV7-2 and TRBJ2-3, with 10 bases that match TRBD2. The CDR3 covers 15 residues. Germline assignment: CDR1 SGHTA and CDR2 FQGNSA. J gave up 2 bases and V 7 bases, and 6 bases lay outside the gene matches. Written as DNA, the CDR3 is TGTGCCAGCACCCAGACTAGCGGGTACACAGATACGCAGTATTTT. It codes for CASTQTSGYTDTQYF.